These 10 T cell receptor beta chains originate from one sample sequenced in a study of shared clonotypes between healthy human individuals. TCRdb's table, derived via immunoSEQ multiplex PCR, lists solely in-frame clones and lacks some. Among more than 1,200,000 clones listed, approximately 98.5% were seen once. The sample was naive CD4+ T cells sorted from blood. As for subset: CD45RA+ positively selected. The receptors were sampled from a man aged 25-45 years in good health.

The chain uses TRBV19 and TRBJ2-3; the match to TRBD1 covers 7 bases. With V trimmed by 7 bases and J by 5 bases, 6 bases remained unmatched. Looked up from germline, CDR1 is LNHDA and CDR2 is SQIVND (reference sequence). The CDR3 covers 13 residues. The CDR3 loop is CASTNRGVDTQYF. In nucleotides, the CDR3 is TGTGCCAGTACTAACAGGGGCGTAGATACGCAGTATTTT.

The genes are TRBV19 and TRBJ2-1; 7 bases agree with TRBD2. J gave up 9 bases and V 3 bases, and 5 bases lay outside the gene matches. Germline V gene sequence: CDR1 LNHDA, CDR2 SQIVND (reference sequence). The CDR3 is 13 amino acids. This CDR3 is CASSIIGEGEQFF. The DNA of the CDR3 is TGTGCCAGTAGTATTATCGGGGAGGGTGAGCAGTTCTTC.

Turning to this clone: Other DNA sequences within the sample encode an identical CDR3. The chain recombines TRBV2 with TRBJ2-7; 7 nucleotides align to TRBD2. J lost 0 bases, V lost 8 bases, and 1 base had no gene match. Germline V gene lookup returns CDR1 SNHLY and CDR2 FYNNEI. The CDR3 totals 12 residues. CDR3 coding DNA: TGTGCCAGCCGGGAGGACTCCTACGAGCAGTACTTC. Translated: CASREDSYEQYF.

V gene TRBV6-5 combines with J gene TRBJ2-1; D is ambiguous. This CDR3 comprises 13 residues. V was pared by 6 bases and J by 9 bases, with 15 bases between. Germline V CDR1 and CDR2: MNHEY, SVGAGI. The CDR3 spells CASRAPARTEQFF. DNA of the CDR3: TGTGCCAGCAGGGCCCCGGCACGCACTGAGCAGTTCTTC.

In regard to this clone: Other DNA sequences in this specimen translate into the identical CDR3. For the CDR3, the DNA is TGTGCCAGCAGCGTAGACTCTACCTACAATGAGCAGTTCTTC. Translated: CASSVDSTYNEQFF. The chain uses TRBV9 and TRBJ2-1; no definite D call. The CDR3 extends over 14 amino acids. Germline V lookup: CDR1 SGDLS, CDR2 YYNGEE. V lost 0 bases to trimming and J lost 2 bases, with 6 bases between them.

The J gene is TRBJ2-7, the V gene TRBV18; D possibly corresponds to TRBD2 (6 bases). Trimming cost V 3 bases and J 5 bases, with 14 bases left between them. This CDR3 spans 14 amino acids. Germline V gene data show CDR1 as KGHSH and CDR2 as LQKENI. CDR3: CASSPLAAWNEQYF. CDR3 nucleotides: TGTGCCAGCTCACCGTTAGCGGCGTGGAACGAGCAGTACTTC.

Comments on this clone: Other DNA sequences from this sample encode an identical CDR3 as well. Here the CDR3 reads CASSVGGLNTGELFF. CDR3 DNA: TGTGCCAGCAGCGTAGGGGGGCTGAACACCGGGGAGCTGTTTTTT. The rearrangement uses TRBV9 and TRBJ2-2; D may be TRBD1 (6 bases). Trimming removed 0 bases at V and 1 base at J, with 7 bases between. The CDR3 loop spans 15 amino acids. The germline gives CDR1 SGDLS, CDR2 YYNGEE.

CDR3 bases: TGTGCCAGCAGCCCGGGACTAGCGGGACTTGAGCAGTTCTTC. It codes for CASSPGLAGLEQFF. This rearrangement joins TRBV7-2 to TRBJ2-1; TRBD2 agrees at 13 bases. CDR1 SGHTA and CDR2 FQGNSA come from the germline V gene. Losses at the gene ends were 5 bases for V and 9 bases for J; bases not matched to a gene: 4. The CDR3 is 14 amino acids.

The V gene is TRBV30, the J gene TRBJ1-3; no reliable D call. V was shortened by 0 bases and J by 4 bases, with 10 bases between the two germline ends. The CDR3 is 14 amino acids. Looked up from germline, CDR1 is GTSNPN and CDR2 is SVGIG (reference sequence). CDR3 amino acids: CAWSVSISGNTIYF. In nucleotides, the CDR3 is TGTGCCTGGAGTGTATCTATTTCGGGAAACACCATATATTTT. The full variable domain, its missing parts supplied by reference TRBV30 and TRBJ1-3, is SQTIHQWPATLVQPVGSPLSLECTVEGTSNPNLYWYRQAAGRGLQLLFYSVGIGQISSEVPQNLSASRPQDRQFILSSKKLLLSDSGFYLCAWSVSISGNTIYFGEGSWLTVV.

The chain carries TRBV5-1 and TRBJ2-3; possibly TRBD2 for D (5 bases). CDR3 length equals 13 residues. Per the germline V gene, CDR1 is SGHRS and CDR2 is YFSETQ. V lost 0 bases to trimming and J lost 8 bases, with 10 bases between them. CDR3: CASSLDGEGTQYF. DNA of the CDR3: TGCGCCAGCAGCTTGGACGGGGAAGGTACGCAGTATTTT. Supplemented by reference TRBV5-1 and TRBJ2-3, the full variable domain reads KAGVTQTPRYLIKTRGQQVTLSCSPISGHRSVSWYQQTPGQGLQFLFEYFSETQRNKGNFPGRFSGRQFSNSRSEMNVSTLELGDSALYLCASSLDGEGTQYFGPGTRLTVL.